The rows below give T cell receptor beta chains drawn from one sample of a study of human T cells and chemical hapten exposure. Each CDR3 protein gets one entry after TCRdb re-called the RACE reads with MiXCR. This table holds roughly 150,000 distinct CDR3 sequences, about 11% found once. This specimen consisted of whole blood, obtained in connection with sensitization to the hapten diphenylcyclopropenone (DPC). Every receptor here comes from a woman in her fifties or sixties with alopecia areata. Some clones in this sample may be carry-over from other donors' samples. Each CDR3 is given with its conserved first and last residue. Not all rows give a size; the values are once, few, many and, for expanded clones, a class.

J gene	clone size	V gene	CDR3 protein
TRBJ2-3	-	TRBV3-1	CASSWTSGGFRDTQYF
TRBJ1-1	few	TRBV29-1	CSVEGTATTEAFF
TRBJ1-1	-	TRBV12-3/TRBV12-4	CASSLEADGTEAFF
TRBJ2-4	few	TRBV5-1	CASSLSMRGTKNIQYF
TRBJ2-1	many	TRBV19	CASTPSGRALAYNEQFF
TRBJ2-3	-	TRBV27	CASSRGLASSDTQYF
TRBJ2-5	few	TRBV5-5	CASSLVPVQETQYF
TRBJ2-3	few	TRBV29-1	CSGDGGGYTQYF
TRBJ2-3	-	TRBV28	CASIVGGSTDTQYF
TRBJ2-2	-	TRBV11-2	CASSLRQAANTGELFF
TRBJ2-1	-	TRBV6-5	CASSRMGDNEQFF
TRBJ2-7	few	TRBV7-9	CASSSVTSPHEQYF
TRBJ1-1	-	TRBV30	CAWSVRGPKNTEAFF
TRBJ1-2	few	TRBV9	CASSVDSYYGYTF
TRBJ1-2	few	TRBV6-1	CASSDPQGARNYGYTF
TRBJ2-1	few	TRBV28	CASSLLGEQFF
TRBJ2-1	-	TRBV5-4	CASSLGGLSNEQFF
TRBJ2-7	-	TRBV29-1	CSVGQGRDEQYF
TRBJ2-1	-	TRBV20-1	CSAEGTSGNYNEQFF
TRBJ2-7	-	TRBV27	CASSFFRDRAEQYF